A single sample gave rise to the 26 T cell receptor beta chains below, sequenced in a study of blood T cell repertoires in COVID-19. TCRdb's copy holds only in-frame clones and misses some; the assay was immunoSEQ multiplex PCR. The table includes roughly 200,000 clones, more than 75% detected once. The sequenced sample consisted of peripheral blood. Every receptor here comes from a man aged 35-49 years with active or convalescent COVID-19.

This clone was picked up one time. V is TRBV7-2 and J is TRBJ2-7; 9 nucleotides match TRBD2. This CDR3 is 18 amino acids long. The V and J ends lost 3 bases and 4 bases, in that order; junction bases with no gene match: 16. The germline CDR1 and CDR2 sequences are SGHTA and FQGNSA. This CDR3 reads CASSFQGGSGGNLYEQYF. The CDR3 nucleotides are TGTGCCAGCAGCTTCCAAGGGGGTAGCGGGGGAAACCTTTACGAGCAGTACTTC.

The J gene is TRBJ2-1, the V gene TRBV6-4; 11 nucleotides agree with TRBD2. J was trimmed by 4 bases and V by 4 bases; bases with no gene match: 6. CDR1 is MRHNA, CDR2 SNTAGT, per germline. The CDR3 length is 16 residues. The chain's CDR3 is CASSGPGLADYNEQFF. The CDR3 nucleotides read TGTGCCAGCAGTGGCCCGGGACTAGCGGATTACAATGAGCAGTTCTTC.

This clone has just one count. V usage is TRBV7-9 and J usage is TRBJ2-7; D not certain. The CDR3 consists of 14 residues. Between the trimmed V and J ends, which lost 5 bases and 2 bases, there was a span of 13 bases. Germline CDR1 and CDR2: SEHNR and FQNEAQ (reference sequence). The CDR3 bases are TGTGCCAGCAGCCTTGCTTTTGGGCCCTACGAGCAGTACTTC. Its protein is CASSLAFGPYEQYF.

The chain employs TRBV27 and TRBJ2-1, with D possibly being TRBD2 (6 bases). From germline, CDR1 is MNHEY and CDR2 SMNVEV (reference sequence). Trimming stripped 3 bases from V and 7 bases from J, with 13 bases between. This CDR3 spans 14 amino acids. The CDR3 reads CASSFLREVNEQFF. CDR3 DNA sequence: TGTGCCAGCAGTTTCCTGAGGGAGGTGAATGAGCAGTTCTTC.

J is TRBJ1-5 and V is TRBV18; D is possibly TRBD1 (6 bases). Germline V CDR1 and CDR2: KGHSH, LQKENI. The V and J ends lost 0 bases and 5 bases respectively, with 11 bases between them. CDR3 size: 15 residues. The CDR3 DNA reads as TGTGCCAGCTCACCACCGACACAGGGCCATCAGCCCCAGCATTTT. As protein: CASSPPTQGHQPQHF.

The chain combines TRBV20-1 with TRBJ1-1; no definite D call. The germline gives CDR1 DFQATT, CDR2 SNEGSKA (reference sequence). V shed 5 bases and J shed 5 bases, with 6 bases lying between them. This CDR3 is 10 amino acids long. For the CDR3, the DNA is TGCAGTGCTCACAGTACTGAAGCTTTCTTT. Protein: CSAHSTEAFF.

This clone was seen only once. The gene calls are TRBV6-6 and TRBJ2-2; 8 positions match TRBD2. CDR1 is MNHNY, CDR2 SVGAGI, per germline (reference sequence). The J segment lost 6 bases and the V segment lost 3 bases, leaving 9 bases of the junction unmatched. There are 16 residues in the CDR3. The CDR3 region is CASSYKRGNGAGELFF. CDR3 DNA: TGTGCCAGCAGTTATAAGCGGGGGAACGGCGCCGGGGAGCTGTTTTTT.

This clone was seen more than once but under ten times. The chain recombines TRBV6-5 with TRBJ1-1, with 7 bases identical to TRBD1. Trimming cost V 5 bases and J 4 bases; bases outside gene matches: 7. Germline lookup yields CDR1 MNHEY and CDR2 SVGAGI. CDR3 size: 14 residues. The DNA of the CDR3 is TGTGCCAGCAGTCCGACAGGGTATTCCACTGAAGCTTTCTTT. As protein: CASSPTGYSTEAFF.

This chain connects TRBV19 to TRBJ2-2; possibly TRBD1 for D (6 bases). Trimming removed 8 bases at V and 0 bases at J, with 10 bases between. The germline V gene has CDR1 LNHDA and CDR2 SQIVND (reference sequence). The CDR3 runs to 14 residues. The CDR3: CASLDRPNTGELFF. In DNA, the CDR3 is TGTGCCAGTCTGGACAGACCGAACACCGGGGAGCTGTTTTTT.

As concerns this clone: The junction and the germline gene differ at one end; a read error may be behind it. The chain carries TRBV4-1 and TRBJ2-1, with TRBD1 matching 8 bases. The length of the CDR3 is 15 residues. Germline V gene sequence: CDR1 MGHRA, CDR2 YSYEKL. The DNA for the CDR3 is TGCGCCAGCAGCCAAGCTGGGACAGGTCCTAGCGTGATGGTCTTC. Residues: CASSQAGTGPSVMVF.

V gene TRBV14 combines with J gene TRBJ2-1; no definite D call. The CDR3 sequence is 14 residues long. Per germline, CDR1 SGHDN and CDR2 FVKESK. Trimming took off 0 bases at V and 1 base at J, with 4 bases between the two ends. The CDR3 reads CASSQDRSYNEQFF. As DNA, the CDR3 is TGTGCCAGCAGCCAAGACAGGTCCTACAATGAGCAGTTCTTC.

The V call is TRBV19, the J call TRBJ2-1; a weak D match, TRBD1 (5 bases). CDR1 LNHDA and CDR2 SQIVND come from the germline V gene (reference sequence). The CDR3 is made up of 12 amino acids. Trimming removed 5 bases from V and 10 bases from J, with 12 bases in between. The CDR3 loop reads CASSPGIGEQFF. CDR3 bases: TGTGCCAGTAGTCCAGGGATCGGCGAGCAGTTCTTC.

The V call is TRBV13, the J call TRBJ1-1; 7 bases are shared with TRBD1. This CDR3 has 15 residues. V lost 5 bases, J lost 1 base, and 7 bases stayed unmatched. Germline V gene data show CDR1 as PRHDT and CDR2 as FYEKMQ (reference sequence). DNA for the CDR3: TGTGCCAGCAGCCGGTGGGGACAGACGAACACTGAAGCTTTCTTT. It specifies CASSRWGQTNTEAFF. Complete variable domain (other parts from reference TRBV13 and TRBJ1-1): AAGVIQSPRHLIKEKRETATLKCYPIPRHDTVYWYQQGPGQDPQFLISFYEKMQSDKGSIPDRFSAQQFSDYHSELNMSSLELGDSALYFCASSRWGQTNTEAFFGQGTRLTVV.

The chain links TRBV7-3 to TRBJ2-3; 8 bases map to TRBD2. CDR1 is SGHTA and CDR2 is FQGTGA in the germline V gene. V dropped 5 bases and J dropped 2; count of bases not matched to a gene: 6. This CDR3 has 15 amino acids. For the CDR3, the DNA is TGTGCCAGCAGCCCCCATAGCGGGGTCACAGATACGCAGTATTTT. This gives the protein CASSPHSGVTDTQYF.

This clone was counted a single time. The chain combines TRBV6-5 with TRBJ2-7; D is unclear. V lost 2 bases and J 5 bases, leaving 13 bases between the germline ends. CDR1 is MNHEY, CDR2 SVGAGI, per germline. The CDR3 has 14 amino acids. The CDR3, as DNA: TGTGCCAGCAGTTACCAGTGGCCCGTCGACGAGCAGTACTTC. This translates into CASSYQWPVDEQYF.

The chain joins TRBV7-8 to TRBJ1-1; D is ambiguous. The CDR3 runs to 13 residues. In germline, CDR1 is SGHVS, CDR2 FQNEAQ. The V and J ends lost 3 bases and 4 bases respectively, with 9 bases between them. The CDR3 region is CASSFQAITEAFF. CDR3 bases: TGTGCCAGCAGCTTCCAGGCGATCACTGAAGCTTTCTTT.

The chain links TRBV7-6 to TRBJ2-7; D is possibly TRBD2 (6 bases). The CDR3 is 16 amino acids. V dropped 5 bases and J dropped 3 bases, with 20 bases sitting between them. Germline lookup yields CDR1 SGHVS and CDR2 FNYEAQ. CDR3 bases: TGTGCCAGCAGCCCATGGACTACCACTAGTCACTACGAGCAGTACTTC. This sequence encodes CASSPWTTTSHYEQYF.

In its sample, this clone was seen once. The chain employs TRBV27 and TRBJ2-1, with a possible D match to TRBD1 (7 bases). The CDR3 spans 15 residues. Trimming shortened V by 6 bases and J by 2 bases, and 14 bases separated the two germline ends. Germline CDR1 is MNHEY and CDR2 is SMNVEV (reference sequence). In nucleotides, the CDR3 is TGTGCCAGCAGGGAGGGGGCTCACCCCTACAATGAGCAGTTCTTC. The encoded protein is CASREGAHPYNEQFF.

This clone was seen more than once but under ten times. The chain employs TRBV5-1 and TRBJ2-5; TRBD1 matches 9 bases. J gave up 5 bases and V 4 bases, and 9 bases lay outside the gene matches. CDR1 and CDR2 (germline): SGHRS, YFSETQ. This CDR3 comprises 15 residues. The CDR3 region has the DNA TGCGCCAGCAGCCCGAGGACAGGGGCTACTGAGACCCAGTACTTC. This gives the protein CASSPRTGATETQYF.

This sequence joins TRBV10-1 and TRBJ1-2, with TRBD1 as a possible D gene (5 bases). The germline CDR1 and CDR2 sequences are WNHNN and SYGVQD (reference sequence). CDR3 size: 13 residues. V was cut by 4 bases and J by 6 bases, with 12 bases left in between. CDR3 loop: CASSGGGVDGYTF. The CDR3 nucleotides are TGCGCCAGCAGTGGGGGAGGGGTCGATGGCTACACCTTC.

The chain couples TRBV6-2 or TRBV6-3 to TRBJ2-1; 7 bases line up with TRBD1. The CDR3 has 13 amino acids. Per germline, CDR1 MNHEY and CDR2 SVGEGT. The V gene end was trimmed by 5 bases and the J gene end by 9 bases; junction bases not matched to a gene: 7. CDR3 DNA: TGTGCCAGCAGTGCGACAGGGTGGGCTGAGCAGTTCTTC. Encoded protein: CASSATGWAEQFF.

The genes are TRBV5-5 and TRBJ1-1; perhaps TRBD1 as D (6 bases). CDR3 size: 16 residues. The V gene's germline CDR1 is SGHKS and CDR2 YYEKEE (reference sequence). V lost 3 bases and J lost 2, with 17 bases in between. The CDR3 region has the DNA TGTGCCAGCAGCTCGGCGCACCGGACAGCTAACACTGAAGCTTTCTTT. Translated, it gives CASSSAHRTANTEAFF.

V is TRBV18 and J is TRBJ1-1; unclear D gene. CDR1 is KGHSH and CDR2 is LQKENI in the germline V gene. The CDR3 is 13 residues long. V lost 6 bases to trimming and J lost 2 bases, with 10 bases between them. CDR3 protein: CASSPSENTEAFF. CDR3 DNA sequence: TGTGCCAGCTCGCCCAGCGAAAACACTGAAGCTTTCTTT.

J is TRBJ1-2 and V is TRBV3-1 (or the pseudogene TRBV3-2); 7 bases are shared with TRBD1. The CDR3 is 14 residues long. Germline CDR1 reads LGHDT; CDR2 reads YNNKEL (reference sequence). Trimming cost V 1 base and J 4 bases; bases outside gene matches: 3. CDR3 sequence reads: CASSQGGQTYGYTF. The CDR3, as DNA: TGTGCCAGCAGCCAAGGGGGACAGACCTATGGCTACACCTTC.

The chain links TRBV7-2 to TRBJ2-7; unclear D gene. V shed 5 bases and J shed 2 bases, with 16 bases lying between them. The length of the CDR3 is 15 residues. The germline gives CDR1 SGHTA, CDR2 FQGNSA. CDR3 coding DNA: TGTGCCAGCAGCCCCCGCGCGATTGCGGCCTACGAGCAGTACTTC. This translates into CASSPRAIAAYEQYF.

The rearrangement links TRBV5-1 to TRBJ2-5; 12 bases match TRBD2. CDR1 SGHRS and CDR2 YFSETQ come from the germline V gene. This CDR3 comprises 16 residues. With V trimmed by 0 bases and J by 5 bases, 5 bases remained unmatched. The chain's CDR3 is CASSLELAGGMETQYF. In nucleotides, the CDR3 is TGCGCCAGCAGCTTGGAACTAGCGGGGGGCATGGAGACCCAGTACTTC.